Included here is one T cell receptor (beta chain) sequence, with context. No antigen is known for it. No base quality values were provided; no much bigger clone lies one nucleotide off. Participants in the prospective study were aged about 18 to 89 years, lived in about two dozen United States geographic areas, and enrolled through a virtual design. Cohort assignment in the prospective study relied on participant-reported clinical history from a screening survey and a study questionnaire. Exposed participants were defined as having been in contact with someone with a PCR-confirmed or clinician-diagnosed COVID-19 case within 2 weeks of study entry. In the prospective study, whole blood, serum and a nasopharyngeal or oropharyngeal swab were collected from each participant by mobile phlebotomists. Over a 2-month period, participants in the prospective study had the option of providing additional blood draws and questionnaires. Prospective study blood samples were shipped either frozen or at room temperature before DNA extraction.

TCRbeta CDR3 regions were amplified from genomic DNA by means of the immunoSEQ Assay, a bias-controlled multiplex PCR. Concerning the study's data processing: The number of nucleated cells in each sample was estimated from the amplification of reference gene primers within the assay. Sequence reads were collapsed and filtered to measure the absolute abundance of every unique TCRbeta CDR3 rearrangement. For each sample, productive Simpson clonality was calculated as the square root of Simpson's diversity index across productive rearrangements. This is the immuneACCESS table as TCRdb keeps it, with only in-frame sequences that have V and J called. A part of the clones is gone; compared with another copy, unresolved V genes explain less than half, and the rest is unexplained. Clone size and the V and J calls come from that table; the DNA yielded D and trimming. This sample lists around 190,000 clones; 84% were detected once. About 3.2% of the sample belongs to the ten largest clones.

These data belong to a study of blood T cell repertoires in COVID-19 (dated by TCRdb to 2019 to 2021). Broadly, across the study: Samples covering the acute and convalescent phases of COVID-19 were provided by collaborators in the United States, Italy and Spain. The material from the prospective study consisted of cDNA or gDNA derived from T cells, B-cell-depleted T cells, or PBMCs. Subjects who had been exposed to COVID-19, were actively infected with it, or had recovered from it provided the deeply sampled blood TCRbeta repertoires that made up the dataset. The repertoires were released in a freely available public database meant as a resource for research on the immune response to SARS-CoV-2. Samples were obtained from the ongoing ImmuneRACE study (first 160 participants) and from 1,000 to 1,500 subjects provided by 6 global collaborators. The sample metadata nearly always contained a de-identified subject ID, COVID-19 status, age in years and sex. Where available, HLA class I and class II types were taken from metadata supplied by the sample provider and were not determined by assay-based typing.

What the work shows at the level of the full study, not this receptor alone: Clinical and demographic metadata were provided uncurated, with the amount varying by source and participant.

V and J lose 2 bases and 7 bases, and a span of 23 bases separates them. Counted from cysteine to phenylalanine, this CDR3 has 16 amino acids. The DNA shown is the 48-base CDR3, in frame from base 1. For CDR1 and CDR2, the germline V gene lists SQVTM and ANQGSEA. The chain is assembled from TRBV29-1 and TRBJ1-2, with the D gene call left open. The receptor comes from a woman aged 25 to 39 who had been exposed to COVID-19. Specimen: PBMCs or T cells enriched from blood (not recorded which). The CDR3 region reads CSVENPPSAQPGGYTF. At the DNA level, the sequence is TGCAGCGTTGAAAACCCCCCCTCCGCCCAACCGGGTGGCTACACCTTC.